The 22 T cell receptor beta chains below come from one sample, sequenced in a study of CD8 T cells in Susac syndrome. A quantity of about 0.5 to 1 ug RNA underwent reverse transcription using random hexamers. TCRdb called the immunoSEQ multiplex PCR reads again in MiXCR, with one record for every CDR3 protein. The table shows around 170,000 distinct CDR3 sequences, with about 95% occurring only once. Source material: CD8+ T cells from PBMCs. These receptors all stem from a human donor with Susac syndrome.

This chain connects TRBV5-4 to TRBJ2-7; tentative D call: TRBD1 (6 bases). Germline V gene data show CDR1 as SGHNT and CDR2 as YYREEE (reference sequence). The CDR3 has 15 residues. Trimming pared 2 bases from V and 7 bases from J, leaving 19 bases between. CDR3 in amino acids: CASSFRQEVGLEQYF. The CDR3 nucleotides read TGTGCCAGCAGCTTCAGACAGGAGGTGGGTCTGGAGCAGTACTTC.

V and J are TRBV7-9 and TRBJ1-5; maybe TRBD1 (5 bases). This CDR3 comprises 13 residues. The germline gives CDR1 SEHNR, CDR2 FQNEAQ (reference sequence). The V end was cut by 5 bases, the J end by 7 bases, with 12 bases between. CDR3 sequence reads: CASSNGTFQPQHF. The CDR3 DNA reads TGTGCCAGCAGCAACGGGACTTTCCAGCCCCAGCATTTT.

The J gene is TRBJ2-7, the V gene TRBV23-1; D perhaps matches TRBD2 (5 bases). Being an ORF, TRBV23-1 has a function that is uncertain. The CDR3 consists of 15 residues. The germline V and J ends were trimmed by 7 bases and 0 bases, with 16 bases remaining between them. Here the CDR3 reads CASKRTHSSSYEQYF. In DNA form, the CDR3 reads TGCGCCAGCAAAAGGACTCATTCAAGCTCCTACGAGCAGTACTTC.

This chain links TRBV7-9 with TRBJ1-2; D not certain. The CDR3 contains 14 residues. Per the germline V gene, CDR1 is SEHNR and CDR2 is FQNEAQ (reference sequence). Trimming pared 4 bases from V and 0 bases from J, leaving 9 bases between. The CDR3 DNA follows: TGTGCCAGCAGCTCACCTCCAGCTAACTATGGCTACACCTTC. Translating gives CASSSPPANYGYTF.

CDR3 coding DNA: TGTGCCAGCAGCTTAGTTTACGCCGAAGGGGCCAACGTCCTGACTTTC. Amino acid sequence: CASSLVYAEGANVLTF. This rearrangement joins TRBV7-8 to TRBJ2-6; no reliable D call. This CDR3 contains 16 residues. Germline CDR1 reads SGHVS; CDR2 reads FQNEAQ. V was clipped by 1 base and J by 4 bases, with 11 bases between them. The variable domain in full, completed from reference TRBV7-8 and TRBJ2-6, reads GAGVSQSPRYKVAKRGQDVALRCDPISGHVSLFWYQQALGQGPEFLTYFQNEAQLDKSGLPSDRFFAERPEGSVSTLKIQRTQQEDSAVYLCASSLVYAEGANVLTFGAGSRLTVL.

CDR3 sequence: CASNQGVSSYNEQFF. The CDR3 bases are TGTGCCAGCAACCAGGGGGTTAGCTCCTACAATGAGCAGTTCTTC. The genes are TRBV7-9 and TRBJ2-1, with TRBD1 matching over 7 bases. V dropped 7 bases and J dropped 0; count of bases not matched to a gene: 6. The V gene's germline CDR1 is SEHNR and CDR2 FQNEAQ (reference sequence). This CDR3 has 15 residues.

This clonotype has a handful of counts. This chain connects TRBV28 to TRBJ1-5; 8 bases are shared with TRBD1. In germline, CDR1 is MDHEN, CDR2 SYDVKM. J was trimmed by 7 bases and V by 2 bases; bases with no gene match: 4. The CDR3 is 14 amino acids. The CDR3 loop reads CASSLTGGRQPQHF. CDR3 DNA sequence: TGTGCCAGCAGTTTAACAGGGGGACGGCAGCCCCAGCATTTT.

The chain combines TRBV13 with TRBJ2-7; 9 nucleotides agree with TRBD2. V lost 0 bases to trimming and J lost 3 bases; unmatched junction nucleotides: 3. The CDR3 runs to 15 residues. Germline-derived CDR1 and CDR2 are PRHDT and FYEKMQ (reference sequence). This CDR3 reads CASSLGLSGSYEQYF. DNA for the CDR3: TGTGCCAGCAGCTTAGGCCTTAGCGGGAGCTACGAGCAGTACTTC. Drawing the rest from reference TRBV13 and TRBJ2-7, the complete variable domain is AAGVIQSPRHLIKEKRETATLKCYPIPRHDTVYWYQQGPGQDPQFLISFYEKMQSDKGSIPDRFSAQQFSDYHSELNMSSLELGDSALYFCASSLGLSGSYEQYFGPGTRLTVT.

As DNA, the CDR3 is TGTGCCAGCAGTCGGGACACCCCCTACGAGCAGTACTTC. It specifies CASSRDTPYEQYF. This chain connects TRBV12-3 or TRBV12-4 to TRBJ2-7; D possibly corresponds to TRBD1 (6 bases). Trimming left V 5 bases short and J 2 bases short, with 10 bases between. The CDR3 loop spans 13 amino acids.

This chain uses TRBV20-1 with TRBJ1-2; D is unclear. This CDR3 is built from 11 residues. Germline CDR1 is DFQATT and CDR2 is SNEGSKA (reference sequence). Trimming pared 3 bases from V and 5 bases from J, leaving 7 bases between. Here the CDR3 DNA reads TGCAGTGCTAGTACTGGGTATGGCTACACCTTC. Protein: CSASTGYGYTF.

This chain links TRBV5-6 with TRBJ2-1; no clear D gene. The CDR3 is made up of 15 amino acids. CDR1 is SGHDT, CDR2 YYEEEE, per germline. V dropped 0 bases and J dropped 5 bases, with 12 bases sitting between them. CDR3 sequence: CASSLGYSADNEQFF. The CDR3 DNA sequence: TGTGCCAGCAGCTTGGGTTATTCCGCAGACAATGAGCAGTTCTTC. Variable domain in full (rest from reference TRBV5-6 and TRBJ2-1): DAGVTQSPTHLIKTRGQQVTLRCSPKSGHDTVSWYQQALGQGPQFIFQYYEEEERQRGNFPDRFSGHQFPNYSSELNVNALLLGDSALYLCASSLGYSADNEQFFGPGTRLTVL.

This clonotype was detected only once. This sequence joins TRBV2 and TRBJ2-7; 8 bases are a match to TRBD2. The CDR3 extends over 16 amino acids. Germline V gene data show CDR1 as SNHLY and CDR2 as FYNNEI. After removal of 8 bases from V and 0 bases from J, the junction contained 12 bases not matched to a gene. The CDR3 loop reads CASGWPLRGDSYEQYF. The CDR3 coding sequence is TGTGCCAGCGGTTGGCCCTTGCGGGGGGACTCCTACGAGCAGTACTTC.

This clonotype was seen once. This chain joins TRBV2 and TRBJ2-1, with 9 positions matching TRBD1. Per germline, CDR1 SNHLY and CDR2 FYNNEI. The trim removed 9 bases at V and 8 bases at J, leaving 8 bases unmatched. The CDR3 contains 13 residues. The CDR3 loop reads CARADRDRDEQFF. Written as DNA, the CDR3 is TGTGCCAGGGCGGACAGGGACAGGGATGAGCAGTTCTTC. The complete variable domain, with remaining parts taken from reference TRBV2 and TRBJ2-1, reads EPEVTQTPSHQVTQMGQEVILRCVPISNHLYFYWYRQILGQKVEFLVSFYNNEISEKSEIFDDQFSVERPDGSNFTLKIRSTKLEDSAMYFCARADRDRDEQFFGPGTRLTVL.

CDR3 sequence (DNA): TGTGCCAGCAGCCAAGAACTAGCGAACATCAAAAACATTCAGTACTTC. It translates to CASSQELANIKNIQYF. The chain carries TRBV3-1 and TRBJ2-4; 7 nucleotides line up with TRBD2. Germline V gene data show CDR1 as LGHDT and CDR2 as YNNKEL (reference sequence). This CDR3 has 16 amino acids. Unmatched junction bases numbered 5, after V lost 0 bases and J lost 3 bases. Together with reference TRBV3-1 and TRBJ2-4, the CDR3 gives the full variable domain: DTAVSQTPKYLVTQMGNDKSIKCEQNLGHDTMYWYKQDSKKFLKIMFSYNNKELIINETVPNRFSPKSPDKAHLNLHINSLELGDSAVYFCASSQELANIKNIQYFGAGTRLSVL.

The chain recombines TRBV27 with TRBJ1-1; 10 bases agree with TRBD1. The J segment lost 11 bases and the V segment lost 2 bases, leaving 5 bases of the junction unmatched. CDR1 and CDR2 from the germline V gene are MNHEY and SMNVEV (reference sequence). The CDR3 extends over 13 amino acids. CDR3 amino acids: CASSLRGTGDAFF. Written as DNA, the CDR3 is TGTGCCAGCAGTTTAAGGGGGACAGGGGACGCTTTCTTT.

The CDR3 protein is CASRPDDLNTEAFF. The CDR3 nucleotides read TGTGCCAGCAGACCGGACGATTTGAACACTGAAGCTTTCTTT. The rearrangement links TRBV27 to TRBJ1-1, with D uncertain. In germline, CDR1 is MNHEY, CDR2 SMNVEV (reference sequence). The length of the CDR3 is 14 residues. Trimming took off 6 bases at V and 0 bases at J, with 11 bases between the two ends.

The chain couples TRBV5-4 to TRBJ2-1, with 12 bases fitting TRBD2. V gave up 0 bases and J gave up 0 bases; unmatched junction bases: 7. Germline V gene data show CDR1 as SGHNT and CDR2 as YYREEE (reference sequence). CDR3 length: 19 amino acids. The CDR3 sequence is CASSLGLAGGPGSYNEQFF. In DNA form, the CDR3 reads TGTGCCAGCAGCTTGGGCCTAGCGGGAGGGCCTGGCTCCTACAATGAGCAGTTCTTC.

The chain employs TRBV10-1 and TRBJ2-1; D is unresolved. Trimming removed 4 bases from V and 7 bases from J, with 14 bases in between. CDR1 is WNHNN, CDR2 SYGVQD, per germline (reference sequence). The CDR3 runs 14 residues. CDR3 in DNA: TGCGCCAGCAGTGTTGATCCTGTGAGGAATGAGCAGTTCTTC. This codes for CASSVDPVRNEQFF.

The chain links TRBV29-1 to TRBJ2-3; 16 nucleotides line up with TRBD2. CDR1 SQVTM and CDR2 ANQGSEA come from the germline V gene. Unmatched junction bases numbered 4, after V lost 0 bases and J lost 10 bases. The CDR3 is 15 residues long. The CDR3 DNA reads as TGCAGCGTTGAAGATTTGGGACTAGCGGGAGGGCCGCAGTATTTT. This codes for CSVEDLGLAGGPQYF.

The V gene is TRBV20-1, the J gene TRBJ2-1; D remains ambiguous. V was shortened by 7 bases and J by 3 bases, with 7 bases between the two germline ends. CDR3 length: 11 amino acids. Germline V gives CDR1 DFQATT, CDR2 SNEGSKA (reference sequence). The CDR3 DNA is TGCAGTGTCGGGCACTACAATGAGCAGTTCTTC. It is translated as CSVGHYNEQFF.

This chain connects TRBV30 to TRBJ2-1, with 12 bases lining up with TRBD2. This CDR3 spans 17 amino acids. The germline V gene has CDR1 GTSNPN and CDR2 SVGIG (reference sequence). V shed 7 bases and J 0 bases; nucleotides not matched to a gene: 10. The CDR3 sequence: CASLGLAGGRSYNEQFF. The DNA of the CDR3 is TGTGCCTCTCTCGGGCTAGCGGGGGGGCGCTCCTACAATGAGCAGTTCTTC.

V gene TRBV11-2 combines with J gene TRBJ2-3; 7 nucleotides line up with TRBD2. J lost 6 bases, V lost 2 bases, and 5 bases had no gene match. Germline CDR1 SGHAT, CDR2 FQNNGV. The CDR3 is 14 amino acids. The CDR3 loop reads CASSLYASGDTQYF. CDR3 nucleotides: TGTGCCAGCAGCTTATACGCTAGCGGCGATACGCAGTATTTT. Filled out from reference TRBV11-2 and TRBJ2-3, the complete variable domain reads EAGVAQSPRYKIIEKRQSVAFWCNPISGHATLYWYQQILGQGPKLLIQFQNNGVVDDSQLPKDRFSAERLKGVDSTLKIQPAKLEDSAVYLCASSLYASGDTQYFGPGTRLTVL.